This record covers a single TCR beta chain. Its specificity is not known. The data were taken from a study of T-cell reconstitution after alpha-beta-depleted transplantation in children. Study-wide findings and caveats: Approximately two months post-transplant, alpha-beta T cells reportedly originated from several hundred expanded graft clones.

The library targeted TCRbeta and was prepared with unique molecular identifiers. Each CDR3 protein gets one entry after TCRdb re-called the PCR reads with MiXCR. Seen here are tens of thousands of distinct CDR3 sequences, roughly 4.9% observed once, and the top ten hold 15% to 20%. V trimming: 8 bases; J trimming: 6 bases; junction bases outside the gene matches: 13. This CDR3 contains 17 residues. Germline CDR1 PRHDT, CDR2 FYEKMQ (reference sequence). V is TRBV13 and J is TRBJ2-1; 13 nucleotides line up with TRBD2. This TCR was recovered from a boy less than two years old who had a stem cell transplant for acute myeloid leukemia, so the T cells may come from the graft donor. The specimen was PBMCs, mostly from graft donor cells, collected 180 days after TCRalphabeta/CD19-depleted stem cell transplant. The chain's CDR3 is CASGSGPLAGGINEQFF. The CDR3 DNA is TGTGCCAGCGGCTCCGGGCCACTAGCGGGGGGGATCAATGAGCAGTTCTTC.